This note documents a single T cell receptor beta chain sequence. This specimen comes from a study of OX40 agonist ivuxolimab in advanced cancers. Germline V gene lookup returns CDR1 MNHEY and CDR2 SVGAGI. The CDR3 contains 15 residues. Trimming took 2 bases from V and 7 from J, leaving 18 bases between them. Using immunoSEQ multiplex PCR, the repertoire was profiled, and TCRdb retains in-frame clones only, with some absent. Among under 90,000 clones listed, roughly 87% were seen once. This clonotype was sampled from an adult with an advanced solid tumor such as melanoma, head and neck, liver or kidney cancer. The input for sequencing was CD4+ or CD8+ T cells sorted from blood, taken in a trial of the OX40 agonist ivuxolimab. The rearrangement uses TRBV6-5 and TRBJ2-7, with D perhaps matching TRBD1 (5 bases). The CDR3, as DNA: TGTGCCAGCAGTTACCCCAGGGTGGGCCGGTGGGAGCAGTACTTC. Encoded protein: CASSYPRVGRWEQYF.